Each of the 4 T cell receptor beta chains below was sequenced from the same sample in a study of cytomegalovirus exposure and HLA in healthy donors. Vbeta (60) and Jbeta (13) primers were used in the PCR. Some clones are missing from TCRdb's copy, which holds only in-frame ones; the method was immunoSEQ multiplex PCR. The table has 150,000 or so clones, around 75% seen once; the top ten hold 10% to 12%. The sequencing sample was made of PBMCs. All receptors come from a man younger than 35 in good health and CMV-seropositive.

V gene TRBV5-1 combines with J gene TRBJ1-3; 8 bases are shared with TRBD1. The CDR3 has 15 residues. The V and J ends lost 1 base and 8 bases, in that order; junction bases with no gene match: 8. Germline V gives CDR1 SGHRS, CDR2 YFSETQ. Here the CDR3 reads CASSLSPGGLDTIYF. The DNA for the CDR3 is TGCGCCAGCAGCTTGTCTCCAGGGGGCCTGGACACCATATATTTT.

DNA for the CDR3: TGTGCCAGCTCACCGGCCCTAGCGGGAGGTAGCAGCACAGATACGCAGTATTTT. Translating it yields CASSPALAGGSSTDTQYF. The chain uses TRBV18 and TRBJ2-3; 11 nucleotides line up with TRBD2. With V trimmed by 3 bases and J by 0 bases, 8 bases remained unmatched. This CDR3 region has 18 residues. Looked up from germline, CDR1 is KGHSH and CDR2 is LQKENI.

This chain joins TRBV7-9 and TRBJ2-7; D may be TRBD1 (7 bases). The CDR3 length is 18 residues. Germline V lookup: CDR1 SEHNR, CDR2 FQNEAQ (reference sequence). Trimming stripped 0 bases from V and 3 bases from J, with 21 bases between. CDR3 region: CASSLALIVSGGGYEQYF. The CDR3 DNA follows: TGTGCCAGCAGCTTAGCGCTAATTGTTTCAGGGGGAGGCTACGAGCAGTACTTC.

The V gene is TRBV27, the J gene TRBJ2-3, with D possibly being TRBD1 (6 bases). Germline V gene data show CDR1 as MNHEY and CDR2 as SMNVEV (reference sequence). CDR3 length: 18 residues. Trimming removed 3 bases from V and 3 bases from J, with 22 bases in between. The CDR3 reads CASSFLTTGKEGTDTQYF. The CDR3 DNA sequence: TGTGCCAGCAGTTTTCTTACCACAGGGAAAGAAGGGACAGATACGCAGTATTTT.